This T cell receptor (beta chain) was observed in a study of beta chain features in type 1 diabetes. Concerning this clone itself: Its antigen remains unknown.

Whole-study findings and limits: Any PCR bias toward short templates would affect both groups alike. Shorter TCRB CDR3s, moderately but significantly so, were found in Type 1 diabetes patients in all four CD4+ subsets.

This CDR3 is built from 15 residues. V dropped 5 bases and J dropped 6 bases, with 17 bases sitting between them. Germline CDR1 SEHNR, CDR2 FQNEAQ (reference sequence). What was sequenced were expressed TCRB transcripts, since all of the isolated RNA had been reverse transcribed. Measured with immunoSEQ multiplex PCR; TCRdb has only the in-frame clones, and not every one. Among some 660,000 clones listed, over 12% were seen once. The material sequenced was naive CD4+ T cells from blood. The rearrangement joins TRBV7-9 to TRBJ2-1, with D perhaps matching TRBD2 (5 bases). The receptor was derived from a man younger than 35 with type 1 diabetes. The CDR3 DNA reads TGTGCCAGCAGCATACAGACGGACTTGCTCAATGAGCAGTTCTTC. Its protein is CASSIQTDLLNEQFF.